These 26 T cell receptor beta chains came from one sample sequenced in a study of blood T cells in healthy people across ages. The second PCR ran about 6 to 12 cycles with a sample-barcoded 5' primer and J-beta primers. TCRdb re-called the 5' RACE reads through MiXCR, storing one row per CDR3 protein. The table has around 1,000,000 distinct CDR3 sequences, 20% to 25% seen once. These same records also appear under a second study, on T cells of mothers and their children.

The specimen was blood. The origin of the receptors is a girl aged 2 to 9 in good health.

This clonotype has a handful of counts. V and J are TRBV20-1 and TRBJ1-2; D not certain. The germline CDR1 and CDR2 sequences are DFQATT and SNEGSKA (reference sequence). V shed 6 bases and J shed 9 bases, with 14 bases lying between them. There are 11 residues in the CDR3. CDR3 loop: CSAGPGDSYTF. CDR3 in DNA: TGCAGTGCAGGACCGGGCGACAGCTACACCTTC.

The genes are TRBV29-1 and TRBJ2-1; 12 bases fit TRBD2. CDR3 length: 16 amino acids. Germline lookup yields CDR1 SQVTM and CDR2 ANQGSEA. The V and J ends lost 4 bases and 3 bases, in that order; junction bases with no gene match: 7. CDR3 coding DNA: TGCAGCGTTGTTCCGACTAGCGGGAGTCTCTACAATGAGCAGTTCTTC. This encodes CSVVPTSGSLYNEQFF.

This clonotype turned up a few times. The chain is built from TRBV4-2 and TRBJ2-5; D possibly matches TRBD1 or TRBD2 (6 bases each). Looked up from germline, CDR1 is LGHNA and CDR2 is YNFKEQ. This CDR3 comprises 16 residues. The germline V and J ends were trimmed by 3 bases and 9 bases, with 23 bases remaining between them. CDR3: CASSQGQPFGGGAQYF. CDR3 in DNA: TGTGCCAGCAGCCAGGGTCAACCCTTCGGGGGCGGGGCCCAGTACTTC.

This clonotype turned up a few times. V gene TRBV12-3 or TRBV12-4 combines with J gene TRBJ1-1; 8 bases align to TRBD1. V shed 5 bases and J 10 bases; nucleotides not matched to a gene: 18. The CDR3 is 16 residues long. The CDR3 region has the DNA TGTGCCAGCAGTGACATACGACAGGGGTTGAGCTTAAGAGCTTTCTTT. It specifies CASSDIRQGLSLRAFF.

This clonotype was seen a few times. The chain is built from TRBV4-1 and TRBJ1-1, with a possible D match to TRBD1 (6 bases). The CDR3 loop spans 15 amino acids. Germline CDR1 MGHRA, CDR2 YSYEKL. V was cut by 4 bases and J by 1 base, with 13 bases left in between. DNA for the CDR3: TGCGCCAGCAGCCGCAGCTGGGGACAGAACACTGAAGCTTTCTTT. This gives the protein CASSRSWGQNTEAFF.

V and J are TRBV7-9 and TRBJ2-7, with D possibly TRBD2 on 6 matching bases. The CDR3 contains 16 residues. V was trimmed by 2 bases and J by 2 bases, leaving 16 bases between them. CDR1 and CDR2 (germline): SEHNR, FQNEAQ (reference sequence). CDR3 loop: CASSLNRDGGTYEQYF. CDR3 coding DNA: TGTGCCAGCAGCTTAAACCGGGACGGAGGGACCTACGAGCAGTACTTC.

This clonotype was counted only a few times. This chain joins TRBV11-2 and TRBJ2-2; D not resolved. CDR1 is SGHAT and CDR2 is FQNNGV in the germline V gene. The V end lost 2 bases, the J end lost 4 bases, and 11 bases lay between the germline ends. The CDR3 is 15 amino acids. The CDR3 is CASSLIGSGTGELFF. The CDR3 DNA is TGTGCCAGCAGCTTAATCGGGTCCGGCACCGGGGAGCTGTTTTTT.

This clonotype was seen only a few times. The rearrangement uses TRBV7-9 and TRBJ1-1, with D maybe TRBD1 (5 bases). Germline CDR1 and CDR2: SEHNR and FQNEAQ (reference sequence). Trimming cost V 4 bases and J 0 bases, with 9 bases left between them. The CDR3 consists of 14 residues. In DNA form, the CDR3 reads TGTGCCAGCAGCTCCGGGGCCATGAACACTGAAGCTTTCTTT. Its translation: CASSSGAMNTEAFF. Together with reference TRBV7-9 and TRBJ1-1, the CDR3 gives the full variable domain: DTGVSQNPRHKITKRGQNVTFRCDPISEHNRLYWYRQTLGQGPEFLTYFQNEAQLEKSRLLSDRFSAERPKGSFSTLEIQRTEQGDSAMYLCASSSGAMNTEAFFGQGTRLTVV.

This clonotype has a handful of counts. The V and J genes are TRBV5-1 and TRBJ2-5; either TRBD1 or TRBD2 may fit D (6 bases each). V was shortened by 1 base and J by 7 bases, with 14 bases between the two germline ends. Germline V gives CDR1 SGHRS, CDR2 YFSETQ. This CDR3 is 14 amino acids long. The CDR3 protein is CASSLRGTGATQYF. CDR3 nucleotides: TGCGCCAGCAGCTTGCGGGGCACGGGGGCGACCCAGTACTTC.

In this sample, this clonotype turned up a few times. The chain couples TRBV6-5 to TRBJ2-1, with D perhaps given as TRBD1 or TRBD2 (5 bases each). V was trimmed by 0 bases and J by 4 bases, leaving 19 bases between them. CDR3 length equals 18 residues. Germline V lookup: CDR1 MNHEY, CDR2 SVGAGI. The CDR3 here is CASSYSMAAVRGYNEQFF. The CDR3 DNA follows: TGTGCCAGCAGTTACTCGATGGCAGCTGTGAGGGGTTACAATGAGCAGTTCTTC.

The chain carries TRBV5-1 and TRBJ1-1; TRBD1 is a possible D gene (5 bases). This CDR3 has 14 residues. Trimming pared 6 bases from V and 1 base from J, leaving 13 bases between. The germline V gene encodes CDR1 SGHRS and CDR2 YFSETQ. The CDR3 here is CASTLSGGNTEAFF. CDR3 sequence (DNA): TGCGCCAGCACCCTGTCGGGGGGGAACACTGAAGCTTTCTTT.

Concerning this clonotype: One junction end does not reproduce the germline sequence, and a read error may be involved. This rearrangement joins TRBV20-1 to TRBJ2-7; D may be TRBD1 or TRBD2 (6 bases each). Germline V gene lookup returns CDR1 DFQATT and CDR2 SNEGSKA (reference sequence). The CDR3 loop spans 15 amino acids. Written as DNA, the CDR3 is TGCAGTGCGAGAGGGGTTGTCGGGGGCGCGGACGAGCAGTACTTC. This encodes CSARGVVGGADEQYF.

V usage is TRBV28 and J usage is TRBJ1-2, with a possible D match to TRBD1 (5 bases). CDR3 size: 14 residues. V shed 3 bases and J shed 5 bases, with 13 bases lying between them. Germline CDR1 MDHEN, CDR2 SYDVKM. The CDR3 reads CASSFVGAGYGYTF. The CDR3 DNA follows: TGTGCCAGCAGTTTCGTAGGGGCGGGGTATGGCTACACCTTC.

This clonotype was seen only a few times. The V call is TRBV4-3, the J call TRBJ2-7, with a weak D call TRBD2 (6 bases). The V end lost 4 bases, the J end lost 6 bases, and 13 bases lay between the germline ends. The CDR3 covers 13 residues. CDR1 is LGHNA, CDR2 YSLEER, per germline. CDR3 protein: CASSPFGGGEQYF. CDR3 DNA: TGCGCCAGCAGCCCTTTCGGGGGAGGCGAGCAGTACTTC.

This clonotype was counted between two and nine times. The CDR3 bases are TGTGCCTCCAGGGACGGCGACTCCTCCTACGAGCAGTACTTC. Translation: CASRDGDSSYEQYF. This chain uses TRBV27 with TRBJ2-7, with D perhaps TRBD1 or TRBD2 (5 bases each). In germline, CDR1 is MNHEY, CDR2 SMNVEV (reference sequence). The ends were cut back, 11 bases at V and 0 bases at J, with 17 bases in the middle. CDR3 length equals 14 residues.

About this clonotype itself: One junction end disagrees with the germline gene, perhaps due to a read error. The rearrangement links TRBV7-9 to TRBJ2-7, with TRBD1 identical over 8 bases. CDR1 and CDR2 from the germline V gene are SEHNR and FQNEAQ (reference sequence). The CDR3 sequence is 13 residues long. The CDR3 bases are TGTGCCAGCAGAACAGGGGGTAGCTACGGGCAGTACTTC. It specifies CASRTGGSYGQYF.

The chain combines TRBV20-1 with TRBJ1-4; perhaps TRBD1 as D (6 bases). V shed 2 bases and J shed 0 bases, with 13 bases lying between them. Germline CDR1 and CDR2: DFQATT and SNEGSKA (reference sequence). The CDR3 has 16 amino acids. In nucleotides, the CDR3 is TGCAGTGCTAGATCCGGGACACCGGCAACTAATGAAAAACTGTTTTTT. It translates to CSARSGTPATNEKLFF.

The chain uses TRBV20-1 and TRBJ2-5; 8 positions match TRBD2. The last part of the DNA fits TRBJ2-7 better; the J call may be wrong. The germline CDR1 and CDR2 sequences are DFQATT and SNEGSKA (reference sequence). The CDR3 has 16 amino acids. CDR3 DNA sequence: TGCAGTGCCGCCCAGCGGGGGCAGGGTCATTCCTACGAGCAGTACTTC. Its translation is CSAAQRGQGHSYEQYF.

V gene TRBV6-2 or TRBV6-3 combines with J gene TRBJ2-5; the D is unclear. Trimming removed 2 bases at V and 5 bases at J, with 6 bases between. Germline CDR1 reads MNHEY; CDR2 reads SVGEGT. The CDR3 is 12 amino acids. CDR3 bases: TGTGCCAGCAGTTACCCTACCGAGACCCAGTACTTC. Amino acid sequence: CASSYPTETQYF.

The rearrangement uses TRBV27 and TRBJ2-5; D unresolved. The J call is doubtful: the DNA matches TRBJ2-1 better. The CDR3 is 16 amino acids. Germline V gene sequence: CDR1 MNHEY, CDR2 SMNVEV (reference sequence). The CDR3 coding sequence is TGTGCCAGCAGTTTCCTGATACCGAGCACCTACAATGAGCAGTTCTTC. Translated: CASSFLIPSTYNEQFF.

Only a few counts were recorded for this clonotype. The chain uses TRBV20-1 and TRBJ1-6; a weak D match, TRBD1 (5 bases). The germline V gene encodes CDR1 DFQATT and CDR2 SNEGSKA (reference sequence). This CDR3 region has 15 residues. V shed 0 bases and J shed 9 bases, with 15 bases lying between them. CDR3 coding DNA: TGCAGTGCTAGAGATCCCAGGGATCGGAGTTCACCCCTCCACTTT. Amino acids: CSARDPRDRSSPLHF.

This rearrangement joins TRBV5-6 to TRBJ2-7; maybe TRBD2 (7 bases). The V end lost 2 bases, the J end lost 1 base, and 13 bases lay between the germline ends. Germline CDR1 SGHDT, CDR2 YYEEEE. The CDR3 is 15 residues long. CDR3 sequence reads: CASSFGGGLSYEQYF. DNA for the CDR3: TGTGCCAGCAGCTTCGGCGGGGGCCTTTCCTACGAGCAGTACTTC.

This clonotype was counted between two and nine times. This chain uses TRBV4-1 with TRBJ1-2, with 7 bases aligning to TRBD1. Per germline, CDR1 MGHRA and CDR2 YSYEKL. CDR3 length: 14 amino acids. V trimming: 0 bases; J trimming: 6 bases; junction bases outside the gene matches: 4. CDR3 sequence reads: CASSQDGTGDGYTF. CDR3 in DNA: TGCGCCAGCAGCCAAGATGGCACAGGGGATGGCTACACCTTC.

The chain couples TRBV6-5 to TRBJ2-3; unclear D gene. Germline V CDR1 and CDR2: MNHEY, SVGAGI. This CDR3 is 14 amino acids long. Trimming cost V 6 bases and J 1 base, with 11 bases left between them. The CDR3 nucleotides are TGTGCCAGCAGCCCGGGTTATCGCACAGATACGCAGTATTTT. Encoded protein: CASSPGYRTDTQYF.

The chain carries TRBV7-9 and TRBJ2-7; D ambiguous. This CDR3 region has 15 residues. CDR1 is SEHNR, CDR2 FQNEAQ, per germline (reference sequence). V was shortened by 4 bases and J by 3 bases, with 16 bases between the two germline ends. The CDR3 region is CASSSGGRKIYEQYF. The CDR3 DNA reads as TGTGCCAGCAGCTCAGGTGGACGGAAAATCTACGAGCAGTACTTC.

J is TRBJ2-5 and V is TRBV20-1; no definite D call. This CDR3 comprises 11 residues. The germline CDR1 and CDR2 sequences are DFQATT and SNEGSKA (reference sequence). V was pared by 2 bases and J by 4 bases, with 5 bases between. DNA of the CDR3: TGCAGTGCTAGATTGGCAGAGACCCAGTACTTC. Translated: CSARLAETQYF.